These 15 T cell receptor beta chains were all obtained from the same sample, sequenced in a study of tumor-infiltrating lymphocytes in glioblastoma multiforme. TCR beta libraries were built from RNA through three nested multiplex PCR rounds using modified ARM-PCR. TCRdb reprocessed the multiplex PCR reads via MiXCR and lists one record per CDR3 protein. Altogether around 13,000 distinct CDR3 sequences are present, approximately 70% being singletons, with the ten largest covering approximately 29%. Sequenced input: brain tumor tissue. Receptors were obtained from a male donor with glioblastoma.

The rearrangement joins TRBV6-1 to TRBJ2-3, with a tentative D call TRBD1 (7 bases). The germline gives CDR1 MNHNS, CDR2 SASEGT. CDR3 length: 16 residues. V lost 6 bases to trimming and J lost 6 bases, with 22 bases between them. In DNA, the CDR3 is TGTGCCAGCAGCCCAGGGGGGACCTCCCGGGCTGATACGCAGTATTTT. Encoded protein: CASSPGGTSRADTQYF.

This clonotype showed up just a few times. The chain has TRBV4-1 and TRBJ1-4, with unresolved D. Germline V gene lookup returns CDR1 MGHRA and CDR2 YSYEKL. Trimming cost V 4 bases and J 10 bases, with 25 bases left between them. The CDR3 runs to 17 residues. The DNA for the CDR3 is TGCGCCAGCAGCCTTTTCCTTATGGACTCCCAAAGTGGAAAACTGTTTTTT. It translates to CASSLFLMDSQSGKLFF.

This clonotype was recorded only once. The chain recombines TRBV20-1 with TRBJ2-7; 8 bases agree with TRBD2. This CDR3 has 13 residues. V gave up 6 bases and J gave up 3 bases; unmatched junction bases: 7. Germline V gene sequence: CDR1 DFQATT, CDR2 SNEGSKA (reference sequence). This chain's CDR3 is CSAPGLASYEQYF. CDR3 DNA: TGCAGTGCCCCCGGACTAGCCAGCTACGAGCAGTACTTC.

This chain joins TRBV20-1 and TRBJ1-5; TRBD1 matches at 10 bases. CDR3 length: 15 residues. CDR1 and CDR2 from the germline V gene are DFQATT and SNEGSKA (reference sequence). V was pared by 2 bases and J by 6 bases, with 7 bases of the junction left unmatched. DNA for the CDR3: TGCAGTGCTAGATCAATGACAGGGGGCGGTCAGCCCCAGCATTTT. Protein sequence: CSARSMTGGGQPQHF.

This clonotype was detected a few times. CDR3 loop: CVSSLIGSYDEQFF. The CDR3 DNA reads TGTGTTAGCAGCTTGATCGGCTCGTACGATGAGCAGTTCTTC. The rearrangement joins TRBV5-5 to TRBJ2-1; D gene ambiguous. The CDR3 runs 14 residues. The V gene's germline CDR1 is SGHKS and CDR2 YYEKEE (reference sequence).

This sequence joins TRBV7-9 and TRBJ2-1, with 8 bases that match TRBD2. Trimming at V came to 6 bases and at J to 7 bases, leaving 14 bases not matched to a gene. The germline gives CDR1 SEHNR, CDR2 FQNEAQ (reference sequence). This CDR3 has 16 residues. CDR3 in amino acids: CASRGTETSVTNEQFF. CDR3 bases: TGTGCCAGCAGGGGTACCGAGACTAGCGTGACGAATGAGCAGTTCTTC.

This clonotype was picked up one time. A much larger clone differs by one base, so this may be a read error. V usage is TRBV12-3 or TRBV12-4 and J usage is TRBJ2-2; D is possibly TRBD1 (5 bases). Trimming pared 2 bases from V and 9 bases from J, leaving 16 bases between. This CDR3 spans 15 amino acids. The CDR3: CASSLLSGNAWELFF. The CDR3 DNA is TGTGCCAGCAGTTTACTTTCAGGGAACGCCTGGGAGCTGTTTTTT.

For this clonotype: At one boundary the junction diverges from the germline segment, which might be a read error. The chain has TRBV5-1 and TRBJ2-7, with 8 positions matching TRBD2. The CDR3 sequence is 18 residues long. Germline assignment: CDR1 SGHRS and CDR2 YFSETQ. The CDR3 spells CASSLVGTNGRAVYEQYF. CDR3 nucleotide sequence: TGCGCCAGTAGCTTGGTCGGGACTAACGGGAGGGCTGTCTACGAGCAGTACTTC.

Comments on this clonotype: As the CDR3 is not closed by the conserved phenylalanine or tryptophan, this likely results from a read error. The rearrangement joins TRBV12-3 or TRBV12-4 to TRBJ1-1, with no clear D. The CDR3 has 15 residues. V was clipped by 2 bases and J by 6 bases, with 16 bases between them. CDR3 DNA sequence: TGTGCCAGCAGTTTAAGGGCAATAGAAGGTGCTGAAGCTTTCTCT. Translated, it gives CASSLRAIEGAEAFS.

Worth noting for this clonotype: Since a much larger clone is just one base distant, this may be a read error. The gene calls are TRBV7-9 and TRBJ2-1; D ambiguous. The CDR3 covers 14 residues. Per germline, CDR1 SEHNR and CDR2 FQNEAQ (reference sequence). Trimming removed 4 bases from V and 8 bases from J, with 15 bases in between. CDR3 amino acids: CASSWNRGGDEQFF. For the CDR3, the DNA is TGTGCCAGCAGCTGGAACAGAGGTGGCGATGAGCAGTTCTTC.

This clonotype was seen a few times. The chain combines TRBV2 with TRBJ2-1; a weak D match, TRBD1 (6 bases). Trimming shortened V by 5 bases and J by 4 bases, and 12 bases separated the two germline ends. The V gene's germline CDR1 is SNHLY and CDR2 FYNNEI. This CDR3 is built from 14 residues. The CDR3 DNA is TGTGCCAGCAGTTTCCAGGGGCGTTACAATGAGCAGTTCTTC. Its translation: CASSFQGRYNEQFF.

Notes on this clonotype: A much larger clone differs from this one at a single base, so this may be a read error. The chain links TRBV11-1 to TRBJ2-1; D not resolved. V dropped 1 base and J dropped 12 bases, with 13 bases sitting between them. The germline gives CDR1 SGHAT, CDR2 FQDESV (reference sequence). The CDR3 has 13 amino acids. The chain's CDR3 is CASSLGQWFGQFF. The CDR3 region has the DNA TGTGCCAGCAGCTTAGGCCAATGGTTTGGGCAGTTCTTC.

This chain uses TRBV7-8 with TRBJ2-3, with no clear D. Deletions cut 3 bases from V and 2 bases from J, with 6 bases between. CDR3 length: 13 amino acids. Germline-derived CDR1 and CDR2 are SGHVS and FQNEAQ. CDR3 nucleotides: TGTGCCAGCAGCTTTGGTATCACAGATACGCAGTATTTT. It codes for CASSFGITDTQYF.

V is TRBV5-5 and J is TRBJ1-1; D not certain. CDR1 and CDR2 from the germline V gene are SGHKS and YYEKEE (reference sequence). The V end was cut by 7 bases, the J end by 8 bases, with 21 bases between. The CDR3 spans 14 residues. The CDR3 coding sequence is TGTGCCAGCCGCCGCACTTACATCATCAGCGAAGCTTTCTTT. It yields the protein CASRRTYIISEAFF.

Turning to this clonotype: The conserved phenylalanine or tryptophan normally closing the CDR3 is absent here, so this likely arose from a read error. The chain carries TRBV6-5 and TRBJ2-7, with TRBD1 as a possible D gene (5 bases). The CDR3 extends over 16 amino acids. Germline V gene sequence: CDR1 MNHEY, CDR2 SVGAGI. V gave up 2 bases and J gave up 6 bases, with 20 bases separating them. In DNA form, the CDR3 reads TGTGCCAGCAGTTACCCGATGCCCGACAGCCCCTCCGAGCAGTACTTA. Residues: CASSYPMPDSPSEQYL.